The 19 T cell receptor beta chains in this list originate from one sample, sequenced in a study of response to subunit inactivated influenza vaccine. TCRdb independently ran MiXCR on the RT-PCR reads; one entry per CDR3 protein. The repertoire consists of 400,000 to 550,000 distinct CDR3 sequences, with around 25% occurring once and the leading ten covering less than 2.5%. The starting material was CD4+ T cells sorted from PBMCs, obtained roughly 5 days after vaccination. The source of these receptors is a man aged 50 to 59 who received an inactivated influenza vaccine.

V gene TRBV15 combines with J gene TRBJ2-7; D is ambiguous. Between the trimmed V and J ends, which lost 1 base and 7 bases, there was a span of 11 bases. Germline CDR1 reads LNHNV; CDR2 reads YYDKDF (reference sequence). This CDR3 is 13 amino acids long. The CDR3 region is CATSRGVPSEQYF. The CDR3 DNA sequence: TGTGCCACCAGCAGAGGGGTCCCGAGTGAGCAGTACTTC.

The chain is built from TRBV5-1 and TRBJ2-7; D might be TRBD2 (5 bases). The CDR3 has 15 amino acids. Trimming pared 5 bases from V and 3 bases from J, leaving 18 bases between. Germline V lookup: CDR1 SGHRS, CDR2 YFSETQ. The CDR3 nucleotides are TGCGCCAGCAGAGTTGTTGGACTCATGAACTACGAGCAGTACTTC. It yields the protein CASRVVGLMNYEQYF.

In its sample, this clonotype was seen many times. The chain joins TRBV18 to TRBJ2-2; 8 bases agree with TRBD1. Germline CDR1 KGHSH, CDR2 LQKENI. After removal of 6 bases from V and 0 bases from J, the junction contained 3 bases not matched to a gene. The CDR3 has 15 residues. The CDR3 DNA follows: TGTGCCAGCTCGCGGGGACAGGCGAACACCGGGGAGCTGTTTTTT. It yields the protein CASSRGQANTGELFF. Filled out from reference TRBV18 and TRBJ2-2, the complete variable domain reads NAGVMQNPRHLVRRRGQEARLRCSPMKGHSHVYWYRQLPEEGLKFMVYLQKENIIDESGMPKERFSAEFPKEGPSILRIQQVVRGDSAAYFCASSRGQANTGELFFGEGSRLTVL.

The genes are TRBV7-2 and TRBJ2-2, with 7 bases aligning to TRBD2. The CDR3 covers 17 residues. Trimming cost V 6 bases and J 0 bases; bases outside gene matches: 10. Germline assignment: CDR1 SGHTA and CDR2 FQGNSA. DNA for the CDR3: TGTGCCAGCAGTCTAGTGGAGGCGGGGGCGAACACCGGGGAGCTGTTTTTT. It specifies CASSLVEAGANTGELFF.

This clonotype was picked up a small number of times. The chain recombines TRBV10-3 with TRBJ2-1; TRBD2 matches at 11 bases. J lost 10 bases, V lost 5 bases, and 7 bases had no gene match. Germline V gene data show CDR1 as ENHRY and CDR2 as SYGVKD. The length of the CDR3 is 14 residues. The CDR3 coding sequence is TGTGCCATCAGTCCCAAGGGACTAGCGGCCGAGCAGTTCTTC. It encodes CAISPKGLAAEQFF.

J is TRBJ1-5 and V is TRBV9; D unclear. The CDR3 consists of 14 residues. V shed 2 bases and J shed 2 bases, with 8 bases lying between them. Germline V gives CDR1 SGDLS, CDR2 YYNGEE. In nucleotides, the CDR3 is TGTGCCAGCAGCGTCGGCAGCGGCAATCAGCCCCAGCATTTT. Its translation is CASSVGSGNQPQHF. Variable domain in full (rest from reference TRBV9 and TRBJ1-5): DSGVTQTPKHLITATGQRVTLRCSPRSGDLSVYWYQQSLDQGLQFLIQYYNGEERAKGNILERFSAQQFPDLHSELNLSSLELGDSALYFCASSVGSGNQPQHFGDGTRLSIL.

The table lists this clonotype with a few counts. V gene TRBV5-1 combines with J gene TRBJ2-1; D uncertain. This CDR3 is built from 10 residues. Deletions cut 4 bases from V and 10 bases from J, with 6 bases between. Germline lookup yields CDR1 SGHRS and CDR2 YFSETQ. In nucleotides, the CDR3 is TGCGCCAGCAGCCTGACCGAGCAGTTCTTC. Amino acids: CASSLTEQFF. The full variable domain, with the rest looked up from reference TRBV5-1 and TRBJ2-1, is KAGVTQTPRYLIKTRGQQVTLSCSPISGHRSVSWYQQTPGQGLQFLFEYFSETQRNKGNFPGRFSGRQFSNSRSEMNVSTLELGDSALYLCASSLTEQFFGPGTRLTVL.

CDR3 nucleotides: TGTGCCGCCGGGCGTCACCGGGTAGAGACCCAGTACTTC. Translating gives CAAGRHRVETQYF. The gene calls are TRBV6-1 and TRBJ2-5; D not resolved. V was shortened by 11 bases and J by 4 bases, with 17 bases between the two germline ends. Germline V gene data show CDR1 as MNHNS and CDR2 as SASEGT. The CDR3 has 13 residues.

This clonotype was recorded at least ten times. The V call is TRBV6-2 or TRBV6-3, the J call TRBJ2-1; perhaps TRBD1 as D (5 bases). In germline, CDR1 is MNHEY, CDR2 SVGEGT. The CDR3 is 16 residues long. V was pared by 4 bases and J by 2 bases, with 15 bases between. The CDR3 DNA follows: TGTGCCAGCAGTTCCCGTTGGGGCGGTCCCTACAATGAGCAGTTCTTC. Translated, it gives CASSSRWGGPYNEQFF.

The V and J genes are TRBV12-3 or TRBV12-4 and TRBJ1-1; D is unresolved. There are 15 residues in the CDR3. The V gene lost 6 bases and the J gene lost 1 base, with 15 bases spanning the gap. The CDR3 here is CASRSVFRENTEAFF. The DNA of the CDR3 is TGTGCCAGCAGGTCGGTATTTAGGGAGAACACTGAAGCTTTCTTT.

This chain uses TRBV12-3 or TRBV12-4 with TRBJ1-3; D remains unclear. CDR3 length: 15 amino acids. V was pared by 6 bases and J by 4 bases, with 16 bases between. CDR3 sequence reads: CASSAAAVGGNTIYF. The CDR3 nucleotides read TGTGCCAGCAGCGCGGCAGCAGTCGGGGGAAACACCATATATTTT.

The V gene is TRBV19, the J gene TRBJ2-1, with D unresolved. The CDR3 is made up of 17 amino acids. Per the germline V gene, CDR1 is LNHDA and CDR2 is SQIVND (reference sequence). The V end was cut by 5 bases, the J end by 0 bases, with 17 bases between. In nucleotides, the CDR3 is TGTGCCAGTAGTGGACCGTCGGGCCCCTACTCCTACAATGAGCAGTTCTTC. It codes for CASSGPSGPYSYNEQFF.

The chain recombines TRBV5-1 with TRBJ2-7; D unclear. V was shortened by 4 bases and J by 3 bases, with 14 bases between the two germline ends. This CDR3 is 14 amino acids long. Germline assignment: CDR1 SGHRS and CDR2 YFSETQ. CDR3 sequence (DNA): TGCGCCAGCAGCGGAACTGATCCCGTCTACGAGCAGTACTTC. Translated, it gives CASSGTDPVYEQYF.

J is TRBJ2-1 and V is TRBV7-2; D not resolved. Germline V gives CDR1 SGHTA, CDR2 FQGNSA. The V end lost 5 bases, the J end lost 7 bases, and 15 bases lay between the germline ends. CDR3 length: 14 residues. DNA for the CDR3: TGTGCCAGCAGCCGCGCTCCGAGGTTAAATGAGCAGTTCTTC. Encoded protein: CASSRAPRLNEQFF.

The V call is TRBV6-2 or TRBV6-3, the J call TRBJ2-3; a possible D gene is TRBD1 (6 bases). Trimming cost V 4 bases and J 6 bases, with 14 bases left between them. The CDR3 has 14 amino acids. The germline gives CDR1 MNHEY, CDR2 SVGEGT. The CDR3 is CASSLWGLVDTQYF. The DNA for the CDR3 is TGTGCCAGCAGTTTGTGGGGGCTGGTGGATACGCAGTATTTT.

The chain combines TRBV5-1 with TRBJ1-1; D is unclear. The germline V gene encodes CDR1 SGHRS and CDR2 YFSETQ. The V gene lost 0 bases and the J gene lost 1 base, with 10 bases spanning the gap. This CDR3 is 15 amino acids long. This CDR3 is CASSLAASQNTEAFF. DNA of the CDR3: TGCGCCAGCAGCTTGGCGGCCAGTCAGAACACTGAAGCTTTCTTT.

This clonotype was observed a few times. The chain has TRBV5-1 and TRBJ2-1; the D call may be TRBD1 or TRBD2 (6 bases each). The CDR3 has 14 residues. The V gene's germline CDR1 is SGHRS and CDR2 YFSETQ. V was clipped by 7 bases and J by 1 base, with 12 bases between them. CDR3 DNA: TGCGCCAGCGGCCAAGGGGGGTCCTACAATGAGCAGTTCTTC. Protein: CASGQGGSYNEQFF.

The chain recombines TRBV20-1 with TRBJ2-4, with D perhaps matching TRBD1 (6 bases). Trimming took off 5 bases at V and 3 bases at J, with 14 bases between the two ends. Per germline, CDR1 DFQATT and CDR2 SNEGSKA (reference sequence). This CDR3 region has 14 residues. Here the CDR3 DNA reads TGCAGTGCTCCAGTACAGGGTATCAAAAACATTCAGTACTTC. Its translation is CSAPVQGIKNIQYF.

This rearrangement joins TRBV6-1 to TRBJ2-3; TRBD2 matches at 9 bases. From germline, CDR1 is MNHNS and CDR2 SASEGT. The V segment lost 6 bases and the J segment 2 bases; nucleotides outside the gene matches: 9. The length of the CDR3 is 16 residues. The CDR3 sequence: CASRPRASGTTDTQYF. CDR3 bases: TGTGCCAGCAGACCGCGAGCTAGCGGGACCACAGATACGCAGTATTTT.